This TCR beta chain was found in a study of OX40 agonist ivuxolimab in advanced cancers. As for the study in general: Patients got intravenous ivuxolimab at 0.01 to 10 mg/kg every 2 weeks. Three patients showed partial responses: one hepatocellular carcinoma and two cutaneous melanoma cases. General observations from the study: CD4+ and CD8+ T cells in blood underwent clonal expansion by week 6 at 0.1 to 3.0 mg/kg.

Assay: immunoSEQ multiplex PCR; the TCRdb copy retains only in-frame clones and omits some. The table lists tens of thousands of clones, about 90% of them singletons. V shed 0 bases and J shed 4 bases, with 7 bases lying between them. Germline V CDR1 and CDR2: LNHNV, YYDKDF (reference sequence). The CDR3 is 14 residues long. This clone appeared a single time. Its specificity is not known. The sample here was CD4+ or CD8+ T cells sorted from blood, taken in a trial of the OX40 agonist ivuxolimab. The J gene is TRBJ1-3, the V gene TRBV15; D is undetermined. The TCR comes from an adult with an advanced solid tumor such as melanoma, head and neck, liver or kidney cancer. The CDR3, as DNA: TGTGCCACCAGCAGAGATAGAGGGGGAAACACCATATATTTT. It yields the protein CATSRDRGGNTIYF.